This T cell receptor (beta chain) appears in the sequencing data of a study of blood T cell repertoires in COVID-19. TCRdb's table, derived via immunoSEQ multiplex PCR, lists solely in-frame clones and lacks some. The sample lists about 300,000 clones; around 83% were seen once. This clone was recorded at least ten times. This CDR3 is 15 amino acids long. The V gene's germline CDR1 is MNHEY and CDR2 SMNVEV (reference sequence). The V segment lost 6 bases and the J segment 1 base; nucleotides outside the gene matches: 3. The sequenced sample consisted of peripheral blood. The rearrangement joins TRBV27 to TRBJ2-7; 13 nucleotides line up with TRBD2. The sequence was collected from a woman between 50 and 59 years old with acute or convalescent COVID-19. The CDR3 coding sequence is TGTGCCAGCAGAAGGACTAGCGGGGGTTCCTACGAGCAGTACGTC. This translates into CASRRTSGGSYEQYV.